The 26 T cell receptor beta chains in this list originate from one sample, sequenced in a study of prognosis after radiotherapy for stage I lung cancer. CDR3 of TCR beta was amplified from genomic DNA via a two-round multiplex PCR. Round one of PCR was performed, and it used primers specific to each TRBV and TRBJ gene. TCRdb re-analysed the multiplex PCR reads in MiXCR, keeping a single row per CDR3 protein. The table lists fewer than 65,000 distinct CDR3 sequences, 30% to 35% of them singletons. Material: PBMCs, obtained before or after stereotactic body radiation therapy (not recorded which). These receptors were taken from a donor aged 50 or older with non-small cell lung cancer.

The genes are TRBV6-4 and TRBJ2-2, with D maybe TRBD1 (6 bases). Germline lookup yields CDR1 MRHNA and CDR2 SNTAGT. Trimming took 4 bases from V and 5 from J, leaving 11 bases between them. The CDR3 runs 14 residues. The chain's CDR3 is CASSGDTTTGELFF. The CDR3 DNA follows: TGTGCCAGCAGTGGGGACACCACAACCGGGGAGCTGTTTTTT.

As to this clonotype: This may stem from a read error, because a much larger clone lies one nucleotide away. J is TRBJ2-5 and V is TRBV6-8, with 7 bases that match TRBD1. Trimming took 8 bases from V and 4 from J; bases not matched to a gene: 16. Germline loops: CDR1 MNHGY, CDR2 SAAAGT. The CDR3 loop spans 16 amino acids. As DNA, the CDR3 is TGTGCCAGCCACTCCAACAGGGGACGGGGAGTAGAGACCCAGTACTTC. Its translation: CASHSNRGRGVETQYF.

The rearrangement links TRBV11-3 to TRBJ2-6; weak D call: TRBD1 (5 bases). V shed 5 bases and J shed 3 bases, with 11 bases lying between them. The CDR3 is 15 amino acids. Germline CDR1 is SGHNT and CDR2 is YENEEA. CDR3 DNA: TGTGCCAGCAGCCAATCAGGGATTGGGGCCAACGTCCTGACTTTC. This gives the protein CASSQSGIGANVLTF.

This clonotype appeared many times. The rearrangement joins TRBV19 to TRBJ1-2; the D gene is possibly TRBD1 (6 bases). With 3 bases removed from V and 1 base from J, the gap between germline ends came to 18 bases. The CDR3 is made up of 17 amino acids. The germline V gene has CDR1 LNHDA and CDR2 SQIVND (reference sequence). The CDR3 DNA is TGTGCCAGTAGTATGCCGGAGGGGACACTCCGTAACTATGGCTACACCTTC. Protein sequence: CASSMPEGTLRNYGYTF.

The chain has TRBV6-2 or TRBV6-3 and TRBJ2-4; D is possibly TRBD2 (5 bases). Trimming cost V 7 bases and J 9 bases, with 16 bases left between them. Germline loops: CDR1 MNHEY, CDR2 SVGEGT. This CDR3 has 13 amino acids. The CDR3, as DNA: TGTGCCAGCATCCGGGGAGTGTTGGGCATTCAGTACTTC. The encoded protein is CASIRGVLGIQYF.

The table lists this clonotype with many counts. V gene TRBV5-6 combines with J gene TRBJ1-1; TRBD1 is a possible D gene (6 bases). CDR3 length equals 13 residues. Germline loops: CDR1 SGHDT, CDR2 YYEEEE. Trimming stripped 0 bases from V and 7 bases from J, with 10 bases between. The CDR3 protein is CASSLVAGDEAFF. The DNA of the CDR3 is TGTGCCAGCAGCTTGGTTGCAGGGGATGAAGCTTTCTTT.

About this clonotype itself: A much larger clone lies a single base off, so this may be a read error. V usage is TRBV6-1 and J usage is TRBJ2-7, with TRBD2 identical over 8 bases. Germline values: CDR1 MNHNS, CDR2 SASEGT. This CDR3 spans 15 amino acids. The V segment lost 10 bases and the J segment 0 bases; nucleotides outside the gene matches: 11. This CDR3 is CANSTSGTHSYEQYF. CDR3 nucleotide sequence: TGTGCCAACTCCACTAGCGGCACCCACTCCTACGAGCAGTACTTC.

Many counts were recorded for this clonotype. The chain joins TRBV20-1 to TRBJ1-5, with D unclear. This CDR3 has 14 amino acids. V lost 2 bases and J lost 2, with 10 bases in between. Germline CDR1 and CDR2: DFQATT and SNEGSKA (reference sequence). CDR3 amino acids: CSARKGGGNQPQHF. The DNA for the CDR3 is TGCAGTGCTAGAAAGGGCGGTGGCAATCAGCCCCAGCATTTT.

This clonotype was seen many times. The CDR3, as DNA: TGTGCCAGCAGCTTAGCCACGAGAGGAACCTACAATGAGCAGTTCTTC. Protein sequence: CASSLATRGTYNEQFF. The chain employs TRBV11-3 and TRBJ2-1; D is undetermined. Germline V gives CDR1 SGHNT, CDR2 YENEEA. Between the trimmed V and J ends, which lost 1 base and 2 bases, there was a span of 12 bases. This CDR3 is 16 amino acids long.

This clonotype showed up just once. One end of the junction varies from germline; a read error may be responsible. The rearrangement joins TRBV4-1 to TRBJ2-3, with 8 positions matching TRBD2. Germline CDR1 MGHRA, CDR2 YSYEKL. The length of the CDR3 is 12 residues. The CDR3 spells CAISPSGDTQYF. The CDR3 DNA is TGTGCCATCAGCCCTAGCGGGGATACGCAGTATTTT.

This clonotype was picked up one time. Compared with germline, one end of the junction differs, possibly owing to a read error. This chain links TRBV5-1 with TRBJ1-1; D might be TRBD1 (5 bases). This CDR3 is built from 14 residues. CDR1 is SGHRS, CDR2 YFSETQ, per germline. As DNA, the CDR3 is TGCGCCAGCATCTTGGCTGCAGGGTTCCCTGAAGCTTTCTTT. The encoded protein is CASILAAGFPEAFF.

There are many counts of this clonotype. This chain connects TRBV18 to TRBJ2-5; weak D call: TRBD2 (5 bases). Germline CDR1 reads KGHSH; CDR2 reads LQKENI. V was pared by 3 bases and J by 5 bases, with 16 bases between. The CDR3 length is 15 residues. CDR3 region: CASSPWVGEEETQYF. The DNA of the CDR3 is TGTGCCAGCTCACCGTGGGTGGGAGAGGAGGAGACCCAGTACTTC.

For this clonotype: This may arise from a read error, as a much more abundant clone is one base away. V and J are TRBV9 and TRBJ2-5; D remains unclear. From germline, CDR1 is SGDLS and CDR2 YYNGEE. The length of the CDR3 is 13 residues. The CDR3 DNA reads as TGTGCCAGCAGCGTCGATATGCAAGAGACCCATTACTTC. Translated: CASSVDMQETHYF.

This chain connects TRBV6-1 to TRBJ2-7; the D gene is possibly TRBD1 (6 bases). With 4 bases removed from V and 4 bases from J, the gap between germline ends came to 17 bases. The CDR3 has 15 residues. The germline CDR1 and CDR2 sequences are MNHNS and SASEGT. This CDR3 is CASSAGTWLSYEQYF. CDR3 bases: TGTGCCAGCAGTGCGGGGACATGGTTATCATACGAGCAGTACTTC.

This clonotype was found many times. The chain recombines TRBV12-3 or TRBV12-4 with TRBJ2-2; D gene ambiguous. V lost 6 bases and J lost 6, with 8 bases in between. This CDR3 is built from 12 residues. CDR3 protein: CASSRSAGELFF. In DNA form, the CDR3 reads TGTGCCAGCAGCCGGAGTGCCGGGGAGCTGTTTTTT.

CDR3 sequence: CASSRQEHDEKLFF. As DNA, the CDR3 is TGCGCCAGCAGCAGACAGGAACACGATGAAAAACTGTTTTTT. The V and J genes are TRBV5-1 and TRBJ1-4, with a possible D match to TRBD1 (6 bases). V was trimmed by 4 bases and J by 6 bases, leaving 13 bases between them. The CDR3 has 14 residues. Germline V CDR1 and CDR2: SGHRS, YFSETQ.

In this sample, this clonotype turned up once. J is TRBJ2-7 and V is TRBV11-3; possible D gene TRBD2, 5 bases. The V gene's germline CDR1 is SGHNT and CDR2 YENEEA. The CDR3 contains 15 residues. V dropped 5 bases and J dropped 6 bases, with 20 bases sitting between them. CDR3 sequence (DNA): TGTGCCAGCAGCCAAATTTTCCAGGCGGGCCTCGAGCAGTACTTC. Amino acids: CASSQIFQAGLEQYF.

About this clonotype itself: An end of the junction does not agree with germline; a read error may underlie this. This chain links TRBV24-1 with TRBJ2-7, with no clear D. Germline V gene sequence: CDR1 KGHDR, CDR2 SFDVKD. The CDR3 contains 13 residues. CDR3 in amino acids: CATSDQMGYEQYF. The CDR3 bases are TGCGCCACCAGTGATCAGATGGGATACGAGCAGTACTTC.

The chain couples TRBV5-1 to TRBJ2-3; D is perhaps TRBD2 (6 bases). Trimming pared 0 bases from V and 0 bases from J, leaving 14 bases between. The CDR3 loop spans 17 amino acids. The germline V gene encodes CDR1 SGHRS and CDR2 YFSETQ. The chain's CDR3 is CASSLGRDFTSTDTQYF. The CDR3 region has the DNA TGCGCCAGCAGCTTGGGCCGGGACTTCACTAGCACAGATACGCAGTATTTT.

The genes are TRBV7-2 and TRBJ1-5; 9 nucleotides line up with TRBD1. Germline V lookup: CDR1 SGHTA, CDR2 FQGNSA. V lost 4 bases, J lost 2 bases, and 24 bases stayed unmatched. The CDR3 sequence is 22 residues long. The CDR3 loop is CASSSKWGLQGASMERNQPQHF. CDR3 nucleotide sequence: TGTGCCAGCAGCTCTAAATGGGGCTTACAGGGGGCGAGTATGGAACGCAATCAGCCCCAGCATTTT.

The V and J genes are TRBV20-1 and TRBJ2-2, with D maybe TRBD2 (6 bases). Germline loops: CDR1 DFQATT, CDR2 SNEGSKA (reference sequence). The CDR3 totals 18 residues. V was clipped by 1 base and J by 4 bases, with 22 bases between them. DNA for the CDR3: TGCAGTGCTAGAGGACGACTAGAGGGAGAAGGGAGCACCGGGGAGCTGTTTTTT. It encodes CSARGRLEGEGSTGELFF.

This clonotype was counted at least ten times. A much larger clonotype is one base distant, so this may be a read error. The chain is built from TRBV18 and TRBJ2-2; D assignment may be TRBD1 or TRBD2 (5 bases each). Germline V gives CDR1 KGHSH, CDR2 LQKENI. The CDR3 has 14 amino acids. The CDR3, as DNA: TGTGCCAGCTCACCACTTGGGGCCACCGGGGAGCTGCTTTTT. It is translated as CASSPLGATGELLF.

Ten or more counts support this clonotype. This rearrangement joins TRBV7-2 to TRBJ1-2, with D possibly being TRBD1 (6 bases). V lost 0 bases and J 4 bases, leaving 12 bases between the germline ends. CDR3 length: 15 residues. Germline V gives CDR1 SGHTA, CDR2 FQGNSA. The CDR3 bases are TGTGCCAGCAGCTTAGCCGACAGGCAACCCTATGGCTACACCTTC. Translation: CASSLADRQPYGYTF.

The chain uses TRBV2 and TRBJ1-5; TRBD1 might be the D (6 bases). Trimming shortened V by 2 bases and J by 4 bases, and 12 bases separated the two germline ends. The CDR3 consists of 15 residues. Germline V gives CDR1 SNHLY, CDR2 FYNNEI. CDR3 sequence (DNA): TGTGCCAGCAGTGAAAGAATAGGGACAAATCAGCCCCAGCATTTT. This encodes CASSERIGTNQPQHF. The full variable domain, with the rest looked up from reference TRBV2 and TRBJ1-5, is EPEVTQTPSHQVTQMGQEVILRCVPISNHLYFYWYRQILGQKVEFLVSFYNNEISEKSEIFDDQFSVERPDGSNFTLKIRSTKLEDSAMYFCASSERIGTNQPQHFGDGTRLSIL.

This clonotype was counted at least ten times. CDR3 DNA sequence: TGTGCCAGCAGCTCGACAGGTGGGGGGCAAGAGACCCAGTACTTC. Amino acids: CASSSTGGGQETQYF. This rearrangement joins TRBV7-9 to TRBJ2-5; D may correspond to TRBD1 or TRBD2 (6 bases each). CDR1 and CDR2 (germline): SEHNR, FQNEAQ (reference sequence). Trimming stripped 4 bases from V and 2 bases from J, with 14 bases between. This CDR3 region has 15 residues.

Notes on this clonotype: A much bigger clone sits one base away, suggesting this may be a read error. The chain couples TRBV3-1 to TRBJ2-5; the D gene is possibly TRBD2 (6 bases). Germline CDR1 reads LGHDT; CDR2 reads YNNKEL (reference sequence). CDR3 length: 13 residues. The chain's CDR3 is CAGSPGLPGSQYF. The DNA for the CDR3 is TGTGCCGGCAGCCCGGGACTCCCCGGGTCCCAGTACTTC.